This entry describes one TCR beta chain. The data belong to a study of control samples from healthy donors and cancer patients. Germline CDR1 and CDR2: MNHEY and SVGAGI. V was pared by 0 bases and J by 6 bases, with 7 bases of the junction left unmatched. The CDR3 is made up of 15 amino acids. Assay: immunoSEQ multiplex PCR; the TCRdb copy retains only in-frame clones and omits some. Counted here are more than 95,000 clones, roughly 87% occurring once; the ten biggest clones make up around 1.8%. V and J are TRBV6-5 and TRBJ1-2, with TRBD1 matching 7 bases. This sequence was found in a young man in good health. The material sequenced was blood. CDR3 bases: TGTGCCAGCAGTTACTCAAGGGGGCGCGGAGATGGCTACACCTTC. It codes for CASSYSRGRGDGYTF.